This T cell receptor beta chain was documented in a study of T cell responses to AZD1222 COVID-19 vaccine. The data were produced by immunoSEQ multiplex PCR, yet TCRdb's version contains in-frame clones alone and is incomplete. Among tens of thousands of clones, around 89% were seen once, and the ten largest hold around 5.1%. About this clone: Its antigen remains unknown.

The length of the CDR3 is 14 residues. Germline V gene sequence: CDR1 SEHNR, CDR2 FQNEAQ (reference sequence). The V and J ends lost 3 bases and 2 bases respectively, with 11 bases between them. Notes on the study in general: In a largely white British group with more females than males, clonal diversity was possibly underestimated.

Sequencing was performed on peripheral blood, taken on day 0 of MenACWY control vaccination. This clonotype was sampled from an adult in good health. The chain employs TRBV7-9 and TRBJ2-7; D possibly corresponds to TRBD2 (5 bases). CDR3 nucleotide sequence: TGTGCCAGCAGCTTCGGGGAGATCCCCTACGAGCAGTACTTC. Translating gives CASSFGEIPYEQYF.